The 14 T cell receptor beta chains reported below all come from one sample, sequenced in a study of Tregs in tolerant kidney transplant recipients. The table came from immunoSEQ multiplex PCR; TCRdb's copy has only in-frame clones and leaves some out. The sample records roughly 64,000 clones, 95% to 98% being singletons. Sequencing used Tregs from blood, obtained before the transplant. The receptor source for this set is a human donor who received a combined kidney and bone marrow transplant.

In its sample, this clone was seen a few times. V usage is TRBV14 and J usage is TRBJ2-2; a weak D match, TRBD2 (6 bases). With 3 bases removed from V and 8 bases from J, the gap between germline ends came to 16 bases. This CDR3 is built from 15 residues. Germline V lookup: CDR1 SGHDN, CDR2 FVKESK. The CDR3 nucleotides read TGTGCCAGCAGCCACCGACTAGTGGCCCAGGGGGAGCTGTTTTTT. It translates to CASSHRLVAQGELFF.

The chain joins TRBV5-1 to TRBJ2-7; 8 bases agree with TRBD1. This CDR3 comprises 16 residues. V shed 4 bases and J 2 bases; nucleotides not matched to a gene: 11. The germline gives CDR1 SGHRS, CDR2 YFSETQ. CDR3 sequence: CASSERVGQDTYEQYF. CDR3 DNA sequence: TGCGCCAGCAGCGAGAGAGTGGGACAGGATACCTACGAGCAGTACTTC.

The V call is TRBV7-3, the J call TRBJ2-6, with D perhaps matching TRBD1 (6 bases). V shed 5 bases and J shed 0 bases, with 11 bases lying between them. The germline V gene encodes CDR1 SGHTA and CDR2 FQGTGA. The CDR3 contains 16 residues. Here the CDR3 DNA reads TGTGCCAGCAGCGCTGACAGGAACTCTGGGGCCAACGTCCTGACTTTC. Amino acid sequence: CASSADRNSGANVLTF.

This clone is a singleton in its sample. This sequence joins TRBV30 and TRBJ1-4, with no clear D. CDR1 is GTSNPN, CDR2 SVGIG, per germline (reference sequence). Trimming removed 2 bases from V and 4 bases from J, with 14 bases in between. The CDR3 totals 15 residues. CDR3 nucleotide sequence: TGTGCCTGGAGTCGCGCGGCCACGTATAATGAAAAACTGTTTTTT. This gives the protein CAWSRAATYNEKLFF.

This chain uses TRBV11-3 with TRBJ2-3; D is possibly TRBD2 (5 bases). V shed 2 bases and J shed 7 bases, with 13 bases lying between them. Germline V CDR1 and CDR2: SGHNT, YENEEA. CDR3 length: 14 residues. The CDR3 DNA is TGTGCCAGCAGCTTAACGAGGGAGCTACATACGCAGTATTTT. Its protein is CASSLTRELHTQYF.

The chain combines TRBV30 with TRBJ1-2, with a possible D match to TRBD1 (5 bases). With 0 bases removed from V and 8 bases from J, the gap between germline ends came to 16 bases. Germline CDR1 and CDR2: GTSNPN and SVGIG (reference sequence). The CDR3 runs to 14 residues. CDR3 amino acids: CAWSVQGRLQGYTF. CDR3 in DNA: TGTGCCTGGAGTGTCCAGGGCCGTTTGCAGGGCTACACCTTC.

The chain is built from TRBV5-1 and TRBJ2-1, with D perhaps matching TRBD1 (5 bases). This CDR3 spans 16 amino acids. Germline V CDR1 and CDR2: SGHRS, YFSETQ. The ends were cut back, 4 bases at V and 0 bases at J, with 14 bases in the middle. CDR3 sequence reads: CASSRGKVASYNEQFF. In nucleotides, the CDR3 is TGCGCCAGCAGCAGGGGTAAAGTGGCCTCCTACAATGAGCAGTTCTTC. The whole variable domain, remainder taken from reference TRBV5-1 and TRBJ2-1, is KAGVTQTPRYLIKTRGQQVTLSCSPISGHRSVSWYQQTPGQGLQFLFEYFSETQRNKGNFPGRFSGRQFSNSRSEMNVSTLELGDSALYLCASSRGKVASYNEQFFGPGTRLTVL.

V gene TRBV18 combines with J gene TRBJ1-2, with D possibly being TRBD1 (5 bases). Germline V lookup: CDR1 KGHSH, CDR2 LQKENI. This CDR3 comprises 15 residues. Trimming cost V 2 bases and J 5 bases, with 15 bases left between them. CDR3 nucleotide sequence: TGTGCCAGCTCACCATCAGGGAAGGGGCCTTATGGCTACACCTTC. Translating it yields CASSPSGKGPYGYTF.

The chain employs TRBV10-3 and TRBJ1-1, with a possible D match to TRBD1 (5 bases). The V gene lost 7 bases and the J gene lost 1 base, with 10 bases spanning the gap. This CDR3 is 13 amino acids long. From germline, CDR1 is ENHRY and CDR2 SYGVKD. CDR3 region: CAIKGRGNTEAFF. The CDR3 region has the DNA TGTGCCATCAAAGGGAGGGGGAACACTGAAGCTTTCTTT.

The chain uses TRBV7-6 and TRBJ2-1; 14 bases are shared with TRBD2. Per the germline V gene, CDR1 is SGHVS and CDR2 is FNYEAQ. The CDR3 has 21 residues. The ends lost 2 bases at V and 0 bases at J; junction bases unmatched: 12. CDR3 bases: TGTGCCAGCAGCTTATGGGGGACTAGCGGGGGCCTTGTCAGCTCCTACAATGAGCAGTTCTTC. The encoded protein is CASSLWGTSGGLVSSYNEQFF.

The chain recombines TRBV29-1 with TRBJ2-3; TRBD1 might be the D (6 bases). V was pared by 5 bases and J by 5 bases, with 11 bases between. The germline CDR1 and CDR2 sequences are SQVTM and ANQGSEA. The CDR3 length is 12 residues. This CDR3 reads CSVLQTGDTQYF. Here the CDR3 DNA reads TGCAGCGTTCTCCAGACAGGAGATACGCAGTATTTT.

The CDR3 DNA follows: TGCGCCAGCAGTGAAATAGCGGGAGGAGGGTACAATGAGCAGTTCTTC. This codes for CASSEIAGGGYNEQFF. The rearrangement links TRBV10-2 to TRBJ2-1; 10 positions match TRBD2. Germline V gene sequence: CDR1 WSHSY, CDR2 SAAADI. The CDR3 has 16 amino acids. The V segment lost 3 bases and the J segment 4 bases; nucleotides outside the gene matches: 6.

The V gene is TRBV5-1, the J gene TRBJ2-7; 9 positions match TRBD1. The germline gives CDR1 SGHRS, CDR2 YFSETQ. The CDR3 runs 14 residues. The V and J ends lost 2 bases and 2 bases, in that order; junction bases with no gene match: 2. In DNA form, the CDR3 reads TGCGCCAGCAGCTTACAGGGGGCAGCCTACGAGCAGTACTTC. Its translation is CASSLQGAAYEQYF.

The V gene is TRBV15, the J gene TRBJ1-1; D is ambiguous. CDR1 is LNHNV, CDR2 YYDKDF, per germline (reference sequence). Trimming took 1 base from V and 5 from J, leaving 8 bases between them. The CDR3 contains 13 residues. CDR3 in DNA: TGTGCCACCAGCAGAGTCCGGGGAACTGAAGCTTTCTTT. Encoded protein: CATSRVRGTEAFF.